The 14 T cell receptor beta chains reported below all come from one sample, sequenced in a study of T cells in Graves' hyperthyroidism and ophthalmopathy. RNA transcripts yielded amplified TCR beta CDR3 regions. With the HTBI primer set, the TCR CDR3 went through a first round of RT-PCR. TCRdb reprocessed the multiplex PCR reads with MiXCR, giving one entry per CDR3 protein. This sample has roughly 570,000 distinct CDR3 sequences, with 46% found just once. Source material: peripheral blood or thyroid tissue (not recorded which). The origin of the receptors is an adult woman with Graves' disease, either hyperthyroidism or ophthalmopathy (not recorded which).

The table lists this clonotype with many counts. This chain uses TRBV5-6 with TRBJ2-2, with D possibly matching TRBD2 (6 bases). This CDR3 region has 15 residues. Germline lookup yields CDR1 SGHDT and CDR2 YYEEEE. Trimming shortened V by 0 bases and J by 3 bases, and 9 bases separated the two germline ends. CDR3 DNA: TGTGCCAGCAGCTTGGGGAGGGGCTACACCGGGGAGCTGTTTTTT. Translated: CASSLGRGYTGELFF.

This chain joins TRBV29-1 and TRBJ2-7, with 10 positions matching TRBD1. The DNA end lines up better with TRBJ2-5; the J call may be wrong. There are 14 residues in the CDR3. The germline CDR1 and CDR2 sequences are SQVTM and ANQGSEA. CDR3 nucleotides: TGCAGCGCAACGGGACAGGGGTCGATAAAGACCCAGTACTTC. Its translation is CSATGQGSIKTQYF.

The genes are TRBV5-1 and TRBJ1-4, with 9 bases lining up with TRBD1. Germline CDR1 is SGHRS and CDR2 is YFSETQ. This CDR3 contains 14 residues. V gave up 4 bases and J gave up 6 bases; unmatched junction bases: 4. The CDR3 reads CASSRDRVDEKLFF. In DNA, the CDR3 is TGCGCCAGCAGCAGGGACAGGGTGGATGAAAAACTGTTTTTT.

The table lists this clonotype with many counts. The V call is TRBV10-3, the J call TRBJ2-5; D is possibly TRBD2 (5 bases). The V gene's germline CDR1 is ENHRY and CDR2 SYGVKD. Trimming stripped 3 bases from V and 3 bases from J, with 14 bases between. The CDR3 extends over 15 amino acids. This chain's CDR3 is CAISEDESGKETQYF. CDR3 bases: TGTGCCATCAGTGAAGACGAGTCGGGGAAAGAGACCCAGTACTTC.

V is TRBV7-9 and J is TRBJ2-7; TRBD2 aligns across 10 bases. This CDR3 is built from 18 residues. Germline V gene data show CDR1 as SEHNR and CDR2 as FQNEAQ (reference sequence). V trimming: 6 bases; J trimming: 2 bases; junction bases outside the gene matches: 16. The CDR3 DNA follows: TGTGCCAGCAGTCCTGCTAGTCGCGCTCTAGCGGGAGCCTACGAGCAGTACTTC. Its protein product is CASSPASRALAGAYEQYF.

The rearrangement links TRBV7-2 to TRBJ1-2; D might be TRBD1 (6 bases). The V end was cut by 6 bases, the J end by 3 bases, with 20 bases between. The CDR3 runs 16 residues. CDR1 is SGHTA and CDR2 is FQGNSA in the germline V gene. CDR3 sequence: CASRSPSGDKYYGYTF. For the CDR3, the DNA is TGTGCCAGCAGATCACCTTCGGGGGACAAATACTATGGCTACACCTTC.

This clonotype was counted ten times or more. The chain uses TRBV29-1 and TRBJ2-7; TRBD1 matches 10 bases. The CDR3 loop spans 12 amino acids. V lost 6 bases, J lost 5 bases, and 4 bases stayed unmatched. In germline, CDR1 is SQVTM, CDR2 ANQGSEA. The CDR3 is CSVGQGVNEQYF. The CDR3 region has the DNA TGCAGCGTAGGACAGGGGGTCAACGAGCAGTACTTC.

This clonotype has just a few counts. The CDR3 reads CSVEGVHSGNTF. CDR3 nucleotides: TGCAGCGTTGAGGGGGTCCACTCTGGAAACACCTTC. This chain links TRBV29-1 with TRBJ1-2, with a possible D match to TRBD1 (5 bases). CDR1 and CDR2 from the germline V gene are SQVTM and ANQGSEA. The CDR3 covers 12 residues. The V gene lost 3 bases and the J gene lost 12 bases, with 17 bases spanning the gap. Full variable domain (remainder filled in from reference TRBV29-1 and TRBJ1-2): SAVISQKPSRDICQRGTSLTIQCQVDSQVTMMFWYRQQPGQSLTLIATANQGSEATYESGFVIDKFPISRPNLTFSTLTVSNMSPEDSSIYLCSVEGVHSGNTFGSGTRLTVV.

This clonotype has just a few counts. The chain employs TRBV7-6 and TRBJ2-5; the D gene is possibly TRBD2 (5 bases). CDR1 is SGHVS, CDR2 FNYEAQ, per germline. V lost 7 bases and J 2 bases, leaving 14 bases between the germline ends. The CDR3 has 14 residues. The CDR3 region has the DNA TGTGCCAGCACTCCACCTGGGAGTCAAGAGACCCAGTACTTC. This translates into CASTPPGSQETQYF. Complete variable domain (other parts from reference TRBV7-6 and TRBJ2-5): GAGVSQSPRYKVTKRGQDVALRCDPISGHVSLYWYRQALGQGPEFLTYFNYEAQQDKSGLPNDRFSAERPEGSISTLTIQRTEQRDSAMYRCASTPPGSQETQYFGPGTRLLVL.

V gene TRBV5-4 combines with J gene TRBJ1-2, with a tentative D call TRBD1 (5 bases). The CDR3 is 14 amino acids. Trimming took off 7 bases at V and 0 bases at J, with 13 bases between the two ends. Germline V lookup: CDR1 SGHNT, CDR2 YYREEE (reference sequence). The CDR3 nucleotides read TGTGCCAGCGCTGAGGGGTTAGCTAACTATGGCTACACCTTC. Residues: CASAEGLANYGYTF.

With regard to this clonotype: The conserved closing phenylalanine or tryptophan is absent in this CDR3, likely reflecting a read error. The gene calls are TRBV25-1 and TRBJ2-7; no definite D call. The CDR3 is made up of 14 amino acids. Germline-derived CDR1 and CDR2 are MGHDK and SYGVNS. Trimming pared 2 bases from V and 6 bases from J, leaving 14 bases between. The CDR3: CASSEMREVAEQYL. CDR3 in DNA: TGTGCCAGCAGTGAAATGAGAGAGGTCGCCGAGCAGTACCTC.

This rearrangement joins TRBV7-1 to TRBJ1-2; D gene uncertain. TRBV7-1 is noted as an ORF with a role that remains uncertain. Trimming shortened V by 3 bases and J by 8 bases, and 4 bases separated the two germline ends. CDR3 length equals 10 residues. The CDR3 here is CASSSRGYTF. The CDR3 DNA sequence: TGTGCCAGCAGCTCCCGGGGCTACACCTTC.

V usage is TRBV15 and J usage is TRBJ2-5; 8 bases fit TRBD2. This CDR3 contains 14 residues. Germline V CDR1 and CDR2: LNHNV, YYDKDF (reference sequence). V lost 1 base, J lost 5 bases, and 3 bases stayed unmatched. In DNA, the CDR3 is TGTGCCACCAGCAGAGTTGTAGCGGGGGAGACCCAGTACTTC. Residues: CATSRVVAGETQYF.

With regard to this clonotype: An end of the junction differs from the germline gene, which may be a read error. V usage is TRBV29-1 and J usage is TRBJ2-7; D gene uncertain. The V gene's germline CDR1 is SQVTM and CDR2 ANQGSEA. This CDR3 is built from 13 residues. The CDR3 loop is CSVRFGTFYGQYF. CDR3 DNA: TGCAGCGTTAGATTCGGCACCTTCTACGGGCAGTACTTC.